A selection of T cell receptor beta chains follows, all from one sample in a study of identical twins. Each CDR3 protein is one row after TCRdb ran MiXCR on the 5' RACE reads. The table shows 350,000 to 400,000 distinct CDR3 sequences, with 9% to 10% occurring only once. Input material: naive T cells sorted from blood. The receptors were sampled from a woman between 45 and 65 years old in good health. Each CDR3 is given with its conserved first and last residue. The D gene is left open where the match is weak. Expanded clones are given a class, and other clones once, few, many or no size at all.

d_gene,abundance,v_gene,j_gene,CDR3nt,CDR3aa
-,-,TRBV6-1,TRBJ2-2,TGTGCCAGCAGCTTAGCGGTCAGGGCGGACGGGGAGCTGTTTTTT,CASSLAVRADGELFF
TRBD2,-,TRBV11-2,TRBJ2-1,TGTGCCAGCAGCAACGGACTAGCGACCTCCGGTGAGCAGTTCTTC,CASSNGLATSGEQFF
TRBD2,few,TRBV4-2,TRBJ2-1,TGTGCCAGCAGCCAAGATGCTAGCGGGAGTTATGAGCAGTTCTTC,CASSQDASGSYEQFF
TRBD1,few,TRBV29-1,TRBJ2-4,TGCAGCGTTCAGGGGGTCAAAAACATTCAGTACTTC,CSVQGVKNIQYF
-,many,TRBV6-6,TRBJ1-2,TGTGCCAGCAGTTACAATCAGGGTTACGCCTATGGCTACACCTTC,CASSYNQGYAYGYTF
TRBD2,few,TRBV11-2,TRBJ2-1,TGTGCCAGCACGCGGGGGGGACTCTACAATGAGCAGTTCTTC,CASTRGGLYNEQFF
-,-,TRBV5-1,TRBJ2-5,TGCGCCAGCCGTCCCCTTACAGGGGGAGGGAAAGAGACCCAGTACTTC,CASRPLTGGGKETQYF
-,few,TRBV27,TRBJ2-4,TGTGCCAGCAGTTCAGATGTTGGTAACATTCAGTACTTC,CASSSDVGNIQYF
-,many,TRBV5-1,TRBJ2-2,TGCGCCAGCAGCTTGGTACTACTCGGCTGGGGCCCGGATAACACCGGGGAGCTGTTTTTT,CASSLVLLGWGPDNTGELFF
TRBD1,few,TRBV6-2/TRBV6-3,TRBJ1-2,TGTGCCAGCAGTTACTACGGGACAGTGAGATCAGGCTACACCTTC,CASSYYGTVRSGYTF
TRBD2,few,TRBV20-1,TRBJ2-7,TGCAGTGCTAGAGATGCTCGGTCCGGACTAGCGGGATGGTACGAGCAGTACTTC,CSARDARSGLAGWYEQYF
-,many,TRBV24-1,TRBJ2-1,TGTGCCACCAGTGATCGGCGCCCAGGATACTCCTACAATGAGCAGTTCTTC,CATSDRRPGYSYNEQFF
-,few,TRBV4-1,TRBJ1-2,TGCGCCAGCAGCCAATTGAGCAGGAGAAGCTACACCTTC,CASSQLSRRSYTF
-,few,TRBV6-2/TRBV6-3,TRBJ2-5,TGTGCCAGCAGACGAGACAGACGAGAGACCCAGTACTTC,CASRRDRRETQYF
-,few,TRBV2,TRBJ2-5,TGTGCCAGCAGTGAAAGGTCCTGGGAGACCCAGTACTTC,CASSERSWETQYF
-,many,TRBV27,TRBJ1-1,TGTGCCAGCAGTTTTGCGACGGGGAACACTGAAGCTTTCTTT,CASSFATGNTEAFF
TRBD1,few,TRBV3-1,TRBJ1-2,TGTGCCAGCAGCCAAGTTCGAGACAGGGGGTACTATGGCTACACCTTC,CASSQVRDRGYYGYTF
-,many,TRBV11-3,TRBJ2-1,TGTGCCAGCAGCATCGAAACGAATGAGCAGTTCTTC,CASSIETNEQFF
-,few,TRBV20-1,TRBJ2-7,TGCAGTGCTCCGTCGGTTAGAACCTACGAGCAGTACTTC,CSAPSVRTYEQYF
-,-,TRBV11-2,TRBJ2-1,TGTGCCAGCAGCTTGGACCTAGTCAGCTCCTACAATGAGCAGTTCTTC,CASSLDLVSSYNEQFF
-,few,TRBV7-8,TRBJ2-7,TGTGCCAGCAGCTTAAGAGGTAGCGGATCCTACGAGCAGTACTTC,CASSLRGSGSYEQYF
-,-,TRBV24-1,TRBJ2-2,TGTGCCACCAGTGATCCTGTCAGAGACACCGGGGAGCTGTTTTTT,CATSDPVRDTGELFF
-,many,TRBV6-5,TRBJ2-7,TGTGCCAGCAGTTACTCGAGTGGAAGCTCCTACGAGCAGTACTTC,CASSYSSGSSYEQYF
-,-,TRBV12-3/TRBV12-4,TRBJ2-4,TGTGCCAGCAGCCCCCACCGAACTCTAGCCAAAAACATTCAGTACTTC,CASSPHRTLAKNIQYF